The 2 T cell receptor beta chains listed next were all sequenced from one sample in a study of T cells in narcolepsy. Repertoires were generated with immunoSEQ multiplex PCR, while TCRdb's copy carries only in-frame clones and drops some. The table includes around 17,000 clones, 72% detected once. What was sequenced was CD45RA- memory CD8+ T cells from PBMCs. The source of these receptors is a human donor with narcolepsy.

The gene calls are TRBV5-6 and TRBJ2-7; D call uncertain. Germline-derived CDR1 and CDR2 are SGHDT and YYEEEE. The V end was cut by 0 bases, the J end by 5 bases, with 9 bases between. There are 13 residues in the CDR3. The CDR3 DNA is TGTGCCAGCAGCTTGGGAGCGCGCGACGAGCAGTACTTC. Translating gives CASSLGARDEQYF.

This clone has just a few counts. This chain links TRBV2 with TRBJ1-1; D not certain. This CDR3 has 13 residues. Trimming removed 10 bases at V and 4 bases at J, with 16 bases between. CDR1 SNHLY and CDR2 FYNNEI come from the germline V gene. The CDR3 sequence: CAKPLWSGTEAFF. CDR3 coding DNA: TGTGCCAAACCCCTCTGGTCCGGCACTGAAGCTTTCTTT.